Listed below are T cell receptor beta chains from one sample, sequenced in a study of memory CD4+ T cells and cytomegalovirus serostatus. The assay was immunoSEQ multiplex PCR, and TCRdb's table has in-frame clones only and misses some. This table holds about 56,000 clones, 82% found once. Sample: memory CD4+ T cells from blood. Source of these receptors: an adult in good health and CMV-seronegative. Each CDR3 is given with its conserved first and last residue. Each record gives: CDR3 protein, CDR3 DNA, clone size, V gene, J gene, D gene. A D gene is named only where the DNA matches it firmly. Size tells how often a clone was seen (once, few, many) or the class of an expanded clone, and some rows leave it out.

CDR3: CSARDKNIQYF; DNA: TGCAGTGCCAGGGACAAAAACATTCAGTACTTC; size: .; V: TRBV20-1; J: TRBJ2-4; D: .
CDR3: CASSPAAGGTDTQYF; DNA: TGTGCCAGCTCACCAGCAGCGGGGGGCACAGATACGCAGTATTTT; size: .; V: TRBV18; J: TRBJ2-3; D: TRBD2
CDR3: CASSLVGAGRFFHEQYF; DNA: TGTGCCAGCAGCTTAGTCGGGGCGGGGCGTTTTTTCCACGAGCAGTACTTC; size: .; V: TRBV11-2; J: TRBJ2-7; D: .
CDR3: CASSHSDSTEAFF; DNA: TGTGCCAGCAGCCATTCAGACAGCACTGAAGCTTTCTTT; size: .; V: TRBV7-9; J: TRBJ1-1; D: .
CDR3: CASSQAAPREKLFF; DNA: TGCGCCAGCAGCCAAGCAGCTCCCCGCGAAAAACTGTTTTTT; size: .; V: TRBV4-1; J: TRBJ1-4; D: .
CDR3: CASSADRVGYGYTF; DNA: TGCGCCAGCAGCGCGGACAGGGTTGGCTATGGCTACACCTTC; size: .; V: TRBV5-1; J: TRBJ1-2; D: TRBD1
CDR3: CASSLRGYGNTIYF; DNA: TGTGCCAGCAGCTTGCGGGGATACGGAAACACCATATATTTT; size: .; V: TRBV5-6; J: TRBJ1-3; D: .
CDR3: CASSPPRGRNGYTF; DNA: TGTGCCAGCAGCCCCCCACGAGGTAGGAATGGCTACACCTTC; size: few; V: TRBV21-1; J: TRBJ1-2; D: .
CDR3: CASSLTSGSYNEQFF; DNA: TGTGCCAGCAGTTTGACTAGCGGCTCCTACAATGAGCAGTTCTTC; size: .; V: TRBV27; J: TRBJ2-1; D: TRBD2
CDR3: CAAGRTGGRSDEKLFF; DNA: TGTGCCGCCGGCCGGACAGGGGGCAGGTCGGATGAAAAACTGTTTTTT; size: .; V: TRBV28; J: TRBJ1-4; D: TRBD1
CDR3: CASAPGGQRWWAYNSPLHF; DNA: TGTGCCAGCGCCCCGGGGGGCCAGAGGTGGTGGGCCTATAATTCACCCCTCCACTTT; size: .; V: TRBV7-9; J: TRBJ1-6; D: .
CDR3: CASSQAGGGDRADTQYF; DNA: TGTGCCAGCAGCCAAGCGGGAGGGGGGGACAGAGCCGATACGCAGTATTTT; size: few; V: TRBV4-2; J: TRBJ2-3; D: .
CDR3: CASSWTINEQFF; DNA: TGTGCCAGCAGCTGGACTATCAATGAGCAGTTCTTC; size: few; V: TRBV7-2; J: TRBJ2-1; D: .
CDR3: CASSLGGSFNYGYTF; DNA: TGTGCCAGCAGTTTGGGGGGGAGTTTTAACTATGGCTACACCTTC; size: .; V: TRBV28; J: TRBJ1-2; D: .
CDR3: CASPRDRARHNYGYTF; DNA: TGTGCCAGTCCCCGGGACAGGGCCCGACACAACTATGGCTACACCTTC; size: .; V: TRBV19; J: TRBJ1-2; D: TRBD1
CDR3: CASSLGSRNSGKTYEQYF; DNA: TGTGCCAGCAGCTTAGGTAGTCGGAATAGCGGTAAAACCTACGAGCAGTACTTC; size: .; V: TRBV11-2; J: TRBJ2-7; D: .
CDR3: CASSPQTAYNSPLHF; DNA: TGTGCCAGCAGCCCCCAGACAGCATATAATTCACCCCTCCACTTT; size: .; V: TRBV6-5; J: TRBJ1-6; D: .
CDR3: CASSLAPETQYF; DNA: TGTGCCAGCAGCTTAGCGCCGGAGACCCAGTACTTC; size: .; V: TRBV7-2; J: TRBJ2-5; D: .
CDR3: CASSSHLLAGGGNEQFF; DNA: TGTGCCAGCAGTTCCCATTTACTAGCGGGGGGGGGCAATGAGCAGTTCTTC; size: .; V: TRBV11-2; J: TRBJ2-1; D: TRBD2
CDR3: CASSLRQGPQEKLFF; DNA: TGCGCCAGCAGCTTGAGGCAGGGCCCCCAAGAAAAACTGTTTTTT; size: .; V: TRBV5-1; J: TRBJ1-4; D: .
CDR3: CAISDTREEQYF; DNA: TGTGCCATCAGCGACACCCGGGAGGAGCAGTACTTC; size: .; V: TRBV10-3; J: TRBJ2-7; D: .
CDR3: CASSLSGDSYEQYF; DNA: TGCGCCAGCAGCTTGTCAGGGGACTCCTACGAGCAGTACTTC; size: .; V: TRBV5-1; J: TRBJ2-7; D: .
CDR3: CASSPPRVAAYTDTQYF; DNA: TGTGCCAGCAGCCCACCTCGGGTTGCGGCCTACACAGATACGCAGTATTTT; size: .; V: TRBV5-6; J: TRBJ2-3; D: .
CDR3: CAWSSRGLEAFF; DNA: TGTGCCTGGAGTAGCAGGGGACTGGAAGCTTTCTTT; size: few; V: TRBV30; J: TRBJ1-1; D: .